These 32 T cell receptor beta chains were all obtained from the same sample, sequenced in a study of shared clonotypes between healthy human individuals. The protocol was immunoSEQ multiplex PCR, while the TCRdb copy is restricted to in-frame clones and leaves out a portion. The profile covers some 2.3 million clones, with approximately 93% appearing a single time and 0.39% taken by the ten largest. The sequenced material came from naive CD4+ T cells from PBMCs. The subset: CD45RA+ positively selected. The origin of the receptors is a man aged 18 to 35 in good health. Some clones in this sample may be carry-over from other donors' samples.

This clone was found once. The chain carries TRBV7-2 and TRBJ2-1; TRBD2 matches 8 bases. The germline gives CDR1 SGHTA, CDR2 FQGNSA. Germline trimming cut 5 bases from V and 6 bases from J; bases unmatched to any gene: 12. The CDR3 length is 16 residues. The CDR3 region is CASSLSVVSGANEQFF. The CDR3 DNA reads TGTGCCAGCAGCCTCTCGGTTGTTAGCGGGGCCAATGAGCAGTTCTTC.

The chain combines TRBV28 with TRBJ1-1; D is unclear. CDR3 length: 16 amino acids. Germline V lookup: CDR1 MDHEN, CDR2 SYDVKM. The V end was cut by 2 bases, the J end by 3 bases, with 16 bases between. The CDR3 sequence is CASSLGGSDTDTEAFF. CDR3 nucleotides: TGTGCCAGCAGTTTAGGAGGGAGCGATACAGACACTGAAGCTTTCTTT. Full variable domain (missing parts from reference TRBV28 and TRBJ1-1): DVKVTQSSRYLVKRTGEKVFLECVQDMDHENMFWYRQDPGLGLRLIYFSYDVKMKEKGDIPEGYSVSREKKERFSLILESASTNQTSMYLCASSLGGSDTDTEAFFGQGTRLTVV.

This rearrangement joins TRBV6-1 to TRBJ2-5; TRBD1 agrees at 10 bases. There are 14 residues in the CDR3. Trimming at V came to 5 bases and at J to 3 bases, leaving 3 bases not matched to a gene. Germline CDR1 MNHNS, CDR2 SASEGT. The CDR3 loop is CASSRTGGEETQYF. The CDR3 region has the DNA TGTGCCAGCAGTCGGACAGGGGGGGAAGAGACCCAGTACTTC.

CDR3 in amino acids: CAWSVLFLAGGNYGYTF. In DNA, the CDR3 is TGTGCCTGGAGTGTACTGTTCCTTGCCGGCGGAAACTATGGCTACACCTTC. The V and J genes are TRBV30 and TRBJ1-2; D unresolved. Germline CDR1 and CDR2: GTSNPN and SVGIG (reference sequence). V was trimmed by 0 bases and J by 2 bases, leaving 19 bases between them. The CDR3 contains 17 residues.

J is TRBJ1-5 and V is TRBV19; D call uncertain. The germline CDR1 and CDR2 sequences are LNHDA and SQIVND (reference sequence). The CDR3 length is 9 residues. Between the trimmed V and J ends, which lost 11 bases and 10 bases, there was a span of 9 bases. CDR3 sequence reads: CAARPPQHF. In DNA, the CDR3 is TGTGCCGCAAGACCACCCCAGCATTTT.

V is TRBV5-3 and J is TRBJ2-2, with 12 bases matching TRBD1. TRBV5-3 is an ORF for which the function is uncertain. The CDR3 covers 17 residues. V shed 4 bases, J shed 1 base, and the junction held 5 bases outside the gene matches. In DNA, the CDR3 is TGTGCCAGAAGCCCGGGACAGGGGGCGCTGAACACCGGGGAGCTGTTTTTT. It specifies CARSPGQGALNTGELFF.

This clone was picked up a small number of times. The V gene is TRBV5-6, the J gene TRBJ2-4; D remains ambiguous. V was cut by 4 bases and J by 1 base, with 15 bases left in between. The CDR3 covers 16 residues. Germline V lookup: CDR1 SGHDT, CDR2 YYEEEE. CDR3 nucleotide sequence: TGTGCCAGCAGCAACATCGACGCCGCGGCCAAAAACATTCAGTACTTC. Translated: CASSNIDAAAKNIQYF. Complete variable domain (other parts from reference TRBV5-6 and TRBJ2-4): DAGVTQSPTHLIKTRGQQVTLRCSPKSGHDTVSWYQQALGQGPQFIFQYYEEEERQRGNFPDRFSGHQFPNYSSELNVNALLLGDSALYLCASSNIDAAAKNIQYFGAGTRLSVL.

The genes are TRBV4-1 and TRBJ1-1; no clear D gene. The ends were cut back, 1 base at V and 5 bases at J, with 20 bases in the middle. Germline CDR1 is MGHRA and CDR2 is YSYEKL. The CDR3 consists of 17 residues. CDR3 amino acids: CASSQAPSRVIDTEAFF. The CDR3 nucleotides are TGCGCCAGCAGCCAAGCCCCTTCCCGGGTTATCGATACTGAAGCTTTCTTT.

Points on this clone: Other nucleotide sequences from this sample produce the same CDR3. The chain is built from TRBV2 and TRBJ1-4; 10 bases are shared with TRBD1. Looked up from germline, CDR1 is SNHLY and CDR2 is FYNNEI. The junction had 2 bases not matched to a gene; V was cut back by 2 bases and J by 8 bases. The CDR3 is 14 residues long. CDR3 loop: CASSEWTGGEKLFF. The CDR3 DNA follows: TGTGCCAGCAGTGAATGGACAGGGGGGGAAAAACTGTTTTTT.

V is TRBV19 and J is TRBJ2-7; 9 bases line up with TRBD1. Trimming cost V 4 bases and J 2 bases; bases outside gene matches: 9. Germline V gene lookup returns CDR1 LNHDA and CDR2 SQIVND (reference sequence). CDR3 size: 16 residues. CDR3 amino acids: CASSTNRRQGAYEQYF. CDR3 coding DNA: TGTGCCAGTAGTACTAACCGACGACAGGGGGCCTACGAGCAGTACTTC.

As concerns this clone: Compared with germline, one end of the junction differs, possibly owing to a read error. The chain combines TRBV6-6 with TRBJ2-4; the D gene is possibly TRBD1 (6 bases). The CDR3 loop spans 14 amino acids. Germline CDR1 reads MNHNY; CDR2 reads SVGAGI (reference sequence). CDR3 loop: CASSYSARGGSYPF. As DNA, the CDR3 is TGTGCCAGCAGTTACTCAGCCAGGGGCGGTTCCTATCCCTTC.

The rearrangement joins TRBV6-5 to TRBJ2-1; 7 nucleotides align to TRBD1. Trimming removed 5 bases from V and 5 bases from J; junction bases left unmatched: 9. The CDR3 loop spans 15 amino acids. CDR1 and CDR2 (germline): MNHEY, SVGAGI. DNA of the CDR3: TGTGCCAGCAGTCCGACCCGACAGGGTAACAATGAGCAGTTCTTC. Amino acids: CASSPTRQGNNEQFF.

The DNA for the CDR3 is TGTGCCAGCACCCCTGGGGCAGGGGTGGGCTACACCTTC. Its protein is CASTPGAGVGYTF. The chain has TRBV7-9 and TRBJ1-2, with D possibly matching TRBD1 (6 bases). This CDR3 is 13 amino acids long. V lost 7 bases, J lost 8 bases, and 17 bases lay in between. CDR1 is SEHNR and CDR2 is FQNEAQ in the germline V gene (reference sequence).

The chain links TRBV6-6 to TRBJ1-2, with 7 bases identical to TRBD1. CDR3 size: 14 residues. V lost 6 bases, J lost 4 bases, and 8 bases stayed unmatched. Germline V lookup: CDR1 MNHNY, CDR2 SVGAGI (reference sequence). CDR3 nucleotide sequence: TGTGCCAGCAGCCAGGGGAGGGGGCTCTATGGCTACACCTTC. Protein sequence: CASSQGRGLYGYTF.

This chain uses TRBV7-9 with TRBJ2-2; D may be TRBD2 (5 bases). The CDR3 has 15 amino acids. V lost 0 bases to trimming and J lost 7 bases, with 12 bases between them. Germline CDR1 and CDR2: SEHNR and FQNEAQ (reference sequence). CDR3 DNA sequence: TGTGCCAGCAGCTTAGCGAGGGCCCAAAGCGGGGAGCTGTTTTTT. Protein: CASSLARAQSGELFF.

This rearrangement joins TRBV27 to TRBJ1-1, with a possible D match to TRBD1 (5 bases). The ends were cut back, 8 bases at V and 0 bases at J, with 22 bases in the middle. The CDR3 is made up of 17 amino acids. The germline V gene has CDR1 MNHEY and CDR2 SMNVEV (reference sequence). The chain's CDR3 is CASAVGPGRGMNTEAFF. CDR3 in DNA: TGTGCCAGCGCAGTTGGGCCGGGGAGGGGCATGAACACTGAAGCTTTCTTT.

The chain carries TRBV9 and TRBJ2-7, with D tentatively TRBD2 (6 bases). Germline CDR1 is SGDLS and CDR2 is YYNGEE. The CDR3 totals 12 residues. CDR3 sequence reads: CASGRGLDEQYF. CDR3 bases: TGTGCATCCGGGCGGGGATTGGACGAGCAGTACTTC.

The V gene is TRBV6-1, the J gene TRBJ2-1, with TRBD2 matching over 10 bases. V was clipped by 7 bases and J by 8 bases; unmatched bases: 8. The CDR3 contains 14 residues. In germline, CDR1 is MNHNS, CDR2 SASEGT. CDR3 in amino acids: CASIRLAGVDEQFF. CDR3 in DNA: TGTGCCAGCATTAGGCTAGCGGGAGTGGATGAGCAGTTCTTC.

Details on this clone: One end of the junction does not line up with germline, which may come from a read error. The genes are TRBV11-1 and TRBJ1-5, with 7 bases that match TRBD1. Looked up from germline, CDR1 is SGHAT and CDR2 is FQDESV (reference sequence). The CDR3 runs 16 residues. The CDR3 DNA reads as TGTGCCAGCAGCTTCCGGACAGGCGGTCGAACACCCTTTGATGCTTTT. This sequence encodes CASSFRTGGRTPFDAF.

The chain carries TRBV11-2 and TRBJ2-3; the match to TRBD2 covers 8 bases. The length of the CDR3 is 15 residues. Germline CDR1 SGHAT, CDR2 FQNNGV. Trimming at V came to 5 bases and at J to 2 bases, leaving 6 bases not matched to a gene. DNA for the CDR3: TGTGCCAGCAGCCGGGAGGGGGGGACCACAGATACGCAGTATTTT. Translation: CASSREGGTTDTQYF.

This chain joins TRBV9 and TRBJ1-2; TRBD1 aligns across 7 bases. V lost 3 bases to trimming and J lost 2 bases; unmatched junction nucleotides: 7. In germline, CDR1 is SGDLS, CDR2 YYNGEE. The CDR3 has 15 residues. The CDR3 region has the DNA TGTGCCAGCAGCGCCCACAGGGGTTTGAACTATGGCTACACCTTC. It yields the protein CASSAHRGLNYGYTF.

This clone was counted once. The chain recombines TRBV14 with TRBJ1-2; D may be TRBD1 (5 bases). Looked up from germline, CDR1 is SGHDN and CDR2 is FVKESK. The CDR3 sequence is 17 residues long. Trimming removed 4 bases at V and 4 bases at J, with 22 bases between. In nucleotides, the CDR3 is TGTGCCAGCAGCCGAGACCTAGGGGCAGGCGACCGCTATGGCTACACCTTC. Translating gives CASSRDLGAGDRYGYTF.

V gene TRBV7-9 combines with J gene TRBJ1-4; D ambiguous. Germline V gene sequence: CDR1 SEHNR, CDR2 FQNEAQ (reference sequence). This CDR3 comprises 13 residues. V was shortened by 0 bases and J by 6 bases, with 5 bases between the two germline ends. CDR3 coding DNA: TGTGCCAGCAGCTTAGCCAGATATGAAAAACTGTTTTTT. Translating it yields CASSLARYEKLFF.

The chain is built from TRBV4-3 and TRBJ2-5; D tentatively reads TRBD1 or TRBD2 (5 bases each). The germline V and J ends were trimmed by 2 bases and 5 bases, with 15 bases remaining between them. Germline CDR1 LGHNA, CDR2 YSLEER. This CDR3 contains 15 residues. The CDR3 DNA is TGCGCCAGCAGCCAAAGGGGTGGGACGGGCGAGACCCAGTACTTC. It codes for CASSQRGGTGETQYF.

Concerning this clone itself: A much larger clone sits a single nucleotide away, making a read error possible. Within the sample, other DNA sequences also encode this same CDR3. DNA for the CDR3: TGCGCCAGCAGCTCCTCATACGAGCAGTACTTC. It is translated as CASSSSYEQYF. The J gene is TRBJ2-7, the V gene TRBV5-1; D is uncertain. The CDR3 runs to 11 residues. Germline lookup yields CDR1 SGHRS and CDR2 YFSETQ. Trimming pared 3 bases from V and 4 bases from J, leaving 5 bases between.

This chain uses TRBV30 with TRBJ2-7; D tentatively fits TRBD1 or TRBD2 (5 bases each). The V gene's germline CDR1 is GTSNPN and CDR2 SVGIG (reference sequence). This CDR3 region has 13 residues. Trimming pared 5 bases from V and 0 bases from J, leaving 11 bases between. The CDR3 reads CAWDRGTSYEQYF. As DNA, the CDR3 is TGTGCCTGGGACCGGGGCACCTCCTACGAGCAGTACTTC.

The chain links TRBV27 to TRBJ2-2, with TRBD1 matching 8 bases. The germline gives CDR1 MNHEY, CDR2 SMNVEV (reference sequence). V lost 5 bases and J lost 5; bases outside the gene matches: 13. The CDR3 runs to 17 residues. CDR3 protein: CASSIFTGTGSTGELFF. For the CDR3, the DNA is TGTGCCAGCAGTATTTTTACCGGGACAGGATCAACCGGGGAGCTGTTTTTT.

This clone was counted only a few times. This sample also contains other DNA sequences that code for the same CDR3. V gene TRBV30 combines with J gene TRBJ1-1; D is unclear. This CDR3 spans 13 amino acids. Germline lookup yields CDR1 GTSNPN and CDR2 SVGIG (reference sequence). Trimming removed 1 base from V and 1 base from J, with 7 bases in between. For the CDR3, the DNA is TGTGCCTGGAGTGCCGATAGGAACACTGAAGCTTTCTTT. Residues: CAWSADRNTEAFF. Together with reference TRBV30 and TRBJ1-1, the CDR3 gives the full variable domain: SQTIHQWPATLVQPVGSPLSLECTVEGTSNPNLYWYRQAAGRGLQLLFYSVGIGQISSEVPQNLSASRPQDRQFILSSKKLLLSDSGFYLCAWSADRNTEAFFGQGTRLTVV.

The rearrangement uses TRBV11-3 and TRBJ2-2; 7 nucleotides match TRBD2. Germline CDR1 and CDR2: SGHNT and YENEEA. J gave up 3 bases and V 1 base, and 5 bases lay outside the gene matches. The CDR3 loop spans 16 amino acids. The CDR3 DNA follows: TGTGCCAGCAGCTTAGGCAGCCTAGCGGACACCGGGGAGCTGTTTTTT. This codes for CASSLGSLADTGELFF.

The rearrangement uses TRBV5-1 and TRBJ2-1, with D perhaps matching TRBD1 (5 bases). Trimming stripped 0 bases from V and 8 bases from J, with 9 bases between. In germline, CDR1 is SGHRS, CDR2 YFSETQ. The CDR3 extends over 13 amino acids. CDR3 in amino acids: CASSLGGAHEQFF. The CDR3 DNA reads TGCGCCAGCAGCTTGGGTGGGGCCCATGAGCAGTTCTTC.

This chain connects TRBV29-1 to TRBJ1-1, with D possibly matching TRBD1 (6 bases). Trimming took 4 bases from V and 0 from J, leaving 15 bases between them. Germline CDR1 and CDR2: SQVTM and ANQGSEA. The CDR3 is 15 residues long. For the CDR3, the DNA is TGCAGCGTTGTCAGGGGCGGCCTTATGAACACTGAAGCTTTCTTT. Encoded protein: CSVVRGGLMNTEAFF.

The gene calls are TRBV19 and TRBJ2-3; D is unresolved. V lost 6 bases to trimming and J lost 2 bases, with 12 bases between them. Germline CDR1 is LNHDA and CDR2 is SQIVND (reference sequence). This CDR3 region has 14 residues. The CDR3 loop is CASSLTALTDTQYF. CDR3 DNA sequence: TGTGCCAGTAGCCTAACAGCGCTCACAGATACGCAGTATTTT. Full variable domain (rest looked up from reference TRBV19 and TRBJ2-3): DGGITQSPKYLFRKEGQNVTLSCEQNLNHDAMYWYRQDPGQGLRLIYYSQIVNDFQKGDIAEGYSVSREKKESFPLTVTSAQKNPTAFYLCASSLTALTDTQYFGPGTRLTVL.